The 22 T cell receptor beta chains listed next were all sequenced from one sample in a study of T cell responses to AZD1222 COVID-19 vaccine. The protocol was immunoSEQ multiplex PCR, while the TCRdb copy is restricted to in-frame clones and leaves out a portion. The data contain under 300,000 clones, over 90% of them singletons. Sequences were derived from peripheral blood, sampled on day 0 of AZD1222 vaccination. The receptors come from an adult in good health.

The V and J genes are TRBV28 and TRBJ2-5; maybe TRBD1 (7 bases). The CDR3 runs 14 residues. Germline CDR1 reads MDHEN; CDR2 reads SYDVKM. The V end lost 3 bases, the J end lost 5 bases, and 13 bases lay between the germline ends. CDR3 sequence: CASSFPRGRETQYF. As DNA, the CDR3 is TGTGCCAGCAGTTTCCCCAGGGGGAGGGAGACCCAGTACTTC.

The V and J genes are TRBV7-2 and TRBJ2-3, with 7 bases lining up with TRBD2. The CDR3 consists of 15 residues. V shed 0 bases, J shed 4 bases, and the junction held 4 bases outside the gene matches. In germline, CDR1 is SGHTA, CDR2 FQGNSA. The CDR3 DNA is TGTGCCAGCAGCTTAGCGGGAGGGTTGGCAGATACGCAGTATTTT. This translates into CASSLAGGLADTQYF.

The chain employs TRBV29-1 and TRBJ1-1, with 7 bases matching TRBD1. The CDR3 spans 15 residues. The junction had 14 bases not matched to a gene; V was cut back by 6 bases and J by 4 bases. CDR1 is SQVTM and CDR2 is ANQGSEA in the germline V gene. CDR3 nucleotide sequence: TGCAGCGTGAGGGGAATGACAGGGAGAATCACTGAAGCTTTCTTT. Its translation: CSVRGMTGRITEAFF.

V usage is TRBV5-6 and J usage is TRBJ2-7; D may match TRBD1 or TRBD2 (5 bases each). V lost 1 base and J lost 4, with 9 bases in between. The length of the CDR3 is 13 residues. Germline V CDR1 and CDR2: SGHDT, YYEEEE. CDR3 sequence (DNA): TGTGCCAGCAGCTTGAGGGGCGGGTACGAGCAGTACTTC. This gives the protein CASSLRGGYEQYF.

The chain is built from TRBV12-3 or TRBV12-4 and TRBJ1-1; D remains ambiguous. V lost 4 bases, J lost 8 bases, and 11 bases lay in between. The CDR3 length is 12 residues. The CDR3 DNA reads TGTGCCAGCAGTTCCTCACTAGTGGAAGCTTTCTTT. Translating it yields CASSSSLVEAFF.

This rearrangement joins TRBV6-6 to TRBJ1-4, with D perhaps matching TRBD1 (5 bases). V lost 10 bases to trimming and J lost 3 bases, with 12 bases between them. Germline V gene data show CDR1 as MNHNY and CDR2 as SVGAGI (reference sequence). The CDR3 has 13 residues. DNA of the CDR3: TGTGCCATCAAGGCGGGGGCTAATGAAAAACTGTTTTTT. It translates to CAIKAGANEKLFF.

This chain joins TRBV27 and TRBJ1-1, with a tentative D call TRBD1 (6 bases). The CDR3 spans 14 residues. The germline V gene encodes CDR1 MNHEY and CDR2 SMNVEV (reference sequence). Trimming shortened V by 5 bases and J by 3 bases, and 13 bases separated the two germline ends. The CDR3 sequence: CASSPAGGHTEAFF. In DNA, the CDR3 is TGTGCCAGCAGTCCAGCGGGGGGGCACACTGAAGCTTTCTTT.

This sequence joins TRBV5-1 and TRBJ2-7; maybe TRBD1 (6 bases). This CDR3 region has 12 residues. V was clipped by 3 bases and J by 6 bases, with 10 bases between them. CDR1 and CDR2 from the germline V gene are SGHRS and YFSETQ. The CDR3 DNA is TGCGCCAGCAGCTCCAACAGGGTCGAGCAGTACTTC. As protein: CASSSNRVEQYF.

V usage is TRBV5-1 and J usage is TRBJ1-6; 7 nucleotides match TRBD1. Losses at the gene ends were 4 bases for V and 11 bases for J; bases not matched to a gene: 15. This CDR3 has 16 residues. The germline CDR1 and CDR2 sequences are SGHRS and YFSETQ. The CDR3 here is CASSPQGVTALTPLHF. CDR3 DNA sequence: TGCGCCAGCAGCCCCCAGGGGGTCACTGCTTTAACACCCCTCCACTTT.

The chain combines TRBV7-6 with TRBJ2-3; 10 positions match TRBD2. CDR3 length: 16 residues. V trimming: 1 base; J trimming: 2 bases; junction bases outside the gene matches: 3. Per the germline V gene, CDR1 is SGHVS and CDR2 is FNYEAQ. DNA of the CDR3: TGTGCCAGCAGCTTAGTAGCGGGAGGTGACACAGATACGCAGTATTTT. It yields the protein CASSLVAGGDTDTQYF.

The V and J genes are TRBV18 and TRBJ2-2, with TRBD2 matching over 11 bases. The CDR3 loop spans 18 amino acids. Germline assignment: CDR1 KGHSH and CDR2 LQKENI. Unmatched junction bases numbered 9, after V lost 3 bases and J lost 3 bases. CDR3 nucleotide sequence: TGTGCCAGCTCACCGAGTAGCGGGGGGGCCGATCACACCGGGGAGCTGTTTTTT. Protein sequence: CASSPSSGGADHTGELFF.

This CDR3 is CTSSHRPKRGGLYEQYF. Written as DNA, the CDR3 is TGCACCAGCAGCCACCGACCGAAGAGGGGAGGCCTCTACGAGCAGTACTTC. V gene TRBV1 combines with J gene TRBJ2-7; the table assigns TRBD2, which was not confirmed against the DNA. TRBV1 is a known pseudogene. The CDR3 consists of 17 residues.

The chain carries TRBV6-4 and TRBJ2-1; no firm D call. V gave up 5 bases and J gave up 9 bases, with 11 bases separating them. Germline lookup yields CDR1 MRHNA and CDR2 SNTAGT. This CDR3 spans 12 amino acids. The CDR3 region is CASSLDGFEQFF. Written as DNA, the CDR3 is TGTGCCAGCAGTTTGGACGGATTTGAGCAGTTCTTC.

This rearrangement joins TRBV7-9 to TRBJ1-4; 10 bases line up with TRBD1. Looked up from germline, CDR1 is SEHNR and CDR2 is FQNEAQ (reference sequence). Trimming took 5 bases from V and 5 from J; bases not matched to a gene: 5. The CDR3 loop spans 15 amino acids. CDR3 sequence (DNA): TGTGCCAGCAGCCCCTGGACAGGGGGAAATGAAAAACTGTTTTTT. Protein: CASSPWTGGNEKLFF.

V usage is TRBV7-9 and J usage is TRBJ2-5; a weak D match, TRBD1 (6 bases). Germline loops: CDR1 SEHNR, CDR2 FQNEAQ (reference sequence). The CDR3 is 14 residues long. With 1 base removed from V and 2 bases from J, the gap between germline ends came to 8 bases. This CDR3 reads CASSLGGRQETQYF. For the CDR3, the DNA is TGTGCCAGCAGCTTAGGGGGGCGGCAAGAGACCCAGTACTTC.

This chain connects TRBV7-2 to TRBJ2-3; TRBD2 matches at 13 bases. V was clipped by 5 bases and J by 6 bases; unmatched bases: 5. There are 15 residues in the CDR3. In germline, CDR1 is SGHTA, CDR2 FQGNSA. The CDR3 nucleotides are TGTGCCAGCAGCCTACTAGCGGGAGGGCGGGATACGCAGTATTTT. Protein: CASSLLAGGRDTQYF. Combining the CDR3 with reference TRBV7-2 and TRBJ2-3 gives the whole variable domain GAGVSQSPSNKVTEKGKDVELRCDPISGHTALYWYRQSLGQGLEFLIYFQGNSAPDKSGLPSDRFSAERTGGSVSTLTIQRTQQEDSAVYLCASSLLAGGRDTQYFGPGTRLTVL.

The chain has TRBV5-1 and TRBJ2-2; 7 bases map to TRBD2. Trimming at V came to 0 bases and at J to 4 bases, leaving 9 bases not matched to a gene. The CDR3 runs 17 residues. The germline V gene encodes CDR1 SGHRS and CDR2 YFSETQ. The CDR3 loop reads CASSLGSSGGFTGELFF. The CDR3 coding sequence is TGCGCCAGCAGCTTGGGATCCTCGGGGGGATTCACCGGGGAGCTGTTTTTT.

V gene TRBV5-1 combines with J gene TRBJ1-5, with 8 bases aligning to TRBD1. This CDR3 region has 13 residues. V dropped 0 bases and J dropped 10; count of bases not matched to a gene: 3. CDR1 is SGHRS and CDR2 is YFSETQ in the germline V gene. CDR3 amino acids: CASSLGQGSPQHF. DNA of the CDR3: TGCGCCAGCAGCTTGGGACAGGGGTCACCCCAGCATTTT.

This CDR3 reads CASSLMTSGGYEQYF. In DNA, the CDR3 is TGTGCCAGCAGCTTGATGACTAGCGGGGGATACGAGCAGTACTTC. The chain is built from TRBV5-5 and TRBJ2-7, with 12 nucleotides matching TRBD2. The J segment lost 4 bases and the V segment lost 1 base, leaving 3 bases of the junction unmatched. Germline CDR1 reads SGHKS; CDR2 reads YYEKEE (reference sequence). The CDR3 loop spans 15 amino acids.

The chain is built from TRBV2 and TRBJ1-1; 8 bases are a match to TRBD1. Germline CDR1 and CDR2: SNHLY and FYNNEI. This CDR3 has 14 residues. V dropped 7 bases and J dropped 0; count of bases not matched to a gene: 4. The CDR3 protein is CASNQGALNTEAFF. Written as DNA, the CDR3 is TGTGCCAGCAATCAGGGGGCCTTGAACACTGAAGCTTTCTTT.

This clone has a single count. The chain carries TRBV5-4 and TRBJ2-5, with TRBD1 matching 7 bases. The germline CDR1 and CDR2 sequences are SGHNT and YYREEE (reference sequence). The CDR3 covers 15 residues. The trim removed 1 base at V and 3 bases at J, leaving 6 bases unmatched. CDR3 sequence (DNA): TGTGCCAGCAGCTTGAGAGGGGGCCTCAAAGAGACCCAGTACTTC. This codes for CASSLRGGLKETQYF.

The chain uses TRBV7-9 and TRBJ1-1; 9 bases are shared with TRBD1. Germline values: CDR1 SEHNR, CDR2 FQNEAQ (reference sequence). Trimming at V came to 6 bases and at J to 11 bases, leaving 7 bases not matched to a gene. The CDR3 is 12 amino acids. The CDR3 protein is CASRLQGALAFF. The CDR3 DNA reads as TGTGCCAGCAGGTTACAGGGGGCTCTCGCTTTCTTT.